This TCR beta chain appears in the sequencing data of a study of OX40 agonist ivuxolimab in advanced cancers. The data were produced by immunoSEQ multiplex PCR, yet TCRdb's version contains in-frame clones alone and is incomplete. In the table there are approximately 100,000 clones, approximately 90% of which are singletons. This CDR3 has 16 residues. Per the germline V gene, CDR1 is LNHDA and CDR2 is SQIVND (reference sequence). V trimming: 6 bases; J trimming: 4 bases; junction bases outside the gene matches: 13. The source is an adult with an advanced solid tumor such as melanoma, head and neck, liver or kidney cancer. Specimen: CD4+ or CD8+ T cells sorted from blood, collected in a trial of the OX40 agonist ivuxolimab. The chain has TRBV19 and TRBJ1-2, with 8 bases aligning to TRBD1. The CDR3: CASRSTGTGGTYGYTF. The CDR3 DNA is TGTGCCAGTAGATCAACAGGAACAGGGGGTACCTATGGCTACACCTTC.